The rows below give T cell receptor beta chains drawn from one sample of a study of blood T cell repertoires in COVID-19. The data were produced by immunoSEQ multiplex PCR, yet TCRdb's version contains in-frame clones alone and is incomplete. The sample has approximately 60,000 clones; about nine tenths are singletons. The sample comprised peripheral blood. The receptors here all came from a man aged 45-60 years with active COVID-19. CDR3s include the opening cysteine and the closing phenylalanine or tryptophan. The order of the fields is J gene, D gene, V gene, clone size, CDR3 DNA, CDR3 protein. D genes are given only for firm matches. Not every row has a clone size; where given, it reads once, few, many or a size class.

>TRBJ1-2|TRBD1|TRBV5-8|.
TGTGCCAGCAGCCCCCGACAGGGGGCTTGGTATGGCTACACCTTC
CASSPRQGAWYGYTF
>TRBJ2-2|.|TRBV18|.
TGTGCCAGCTCACCCCGTCGCTTGGACACGAACACCGGGGAGCTGTTTTTT
CASSPRRLDTNTGELFF
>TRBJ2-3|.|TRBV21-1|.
TGTGCCAGCAGATACAGGGGAAGGGGAGATGGTACAGATACGCAGTATTTT
CASRYRGRGDGTDTQYF
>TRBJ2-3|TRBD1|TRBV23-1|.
TGCGCCAGCAGCCGACATCCACCCGGACAGGGTAAAGCAGATACGCAGTATTTT
CASSRHPPGQGKADTQYF
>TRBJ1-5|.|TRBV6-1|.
TGTGCCAGCAGTGAAGCAATGACCTCGGGGGGGCCCCAGCATTTT
CASSEAMTSGGPQHF
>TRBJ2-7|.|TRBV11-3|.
TGTGCCAGCAGCTTAGAAGTGAAGCGCTCGAGGATCAGGGCCTACGAGCAGTACTTC
CASSLEVKRSRIRAYEQYF
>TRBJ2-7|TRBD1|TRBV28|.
TGTGCCAGCAGTTCGCCCGGGACAGGGGGACACGAGCAGTACTTC
CASSSPGTGGHEQYF
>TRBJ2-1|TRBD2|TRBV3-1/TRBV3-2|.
TGTGCCAGCACCGATAGCGGGAGCTCCTACAATGAGCAGTTCTTC
CASTDSGSSYNEQFF
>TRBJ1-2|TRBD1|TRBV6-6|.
TGTGCCAGCAGTCGATACCGGGACAGGGGTGATGGACAGTATGGCTACACCTTC
CASSRYRDRGDGQYGYTF
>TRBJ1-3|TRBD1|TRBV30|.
TGTGCCTGGAGAACCGGGACAGGTTCTGGAAACACCATATATTTT
CAWRTGTGSGNTIYF
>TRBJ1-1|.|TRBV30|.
TGTGCCTGGAGTCCGCACATGAACACTGAAGCTTTCTTT
CAWSPHMNTEAFF
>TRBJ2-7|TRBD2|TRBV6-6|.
TGTGCCAGCAGTCCAGGGCTTGGTGGCGGGGGAGGGTCCTACGAGCAGTACTTC
CASSPGLGGGGGSYEQYF
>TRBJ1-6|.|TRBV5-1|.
TGCGCCAGCACCCTCGGGCCAGGGTATTCACCCCTCCACTTT
CASTLGPGYSPLHF
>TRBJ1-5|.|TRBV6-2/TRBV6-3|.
TGTGCCAGCAGTTACGAAAGACAGGCTGGGGATCAGCCCCAGCATTTT
CASSYERQAGDQPQHF
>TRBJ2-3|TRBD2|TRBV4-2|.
TGTGCCAGCAGCCAAGATACCGCGGGGGGCACAGATACGCAGTATTTT
CASSQDTAGGTDTQYF
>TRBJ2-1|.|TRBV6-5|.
TGTGCCAGCAGATGGGGGAGGAAGGATGAGCAGTTCTTC
CASRWGRKDEQFF
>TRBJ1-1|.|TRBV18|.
TGTGCCAGCTCACCCGAAACATCAGGGGCGGGCACTGAAGCTTTCTTT
CASSPETSGAGTEAFF
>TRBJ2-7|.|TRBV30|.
TGTGCCTGGACTCATTCTGGGGGCGGGTACGAGCAGTACTTC
CAWTHSGGGYEQYF
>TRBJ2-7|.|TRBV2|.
TGTGCCAGCAGTGAATGGGGGGGCAAGGGCGAGCAGTACTTC
CASSEWGGKGEQYF
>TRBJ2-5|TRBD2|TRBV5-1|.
TGCGCCAGCAGCTTGGGAGGGGACTATGGAGAGACCCAGTACTTC
CASSLGGDYGETQYF
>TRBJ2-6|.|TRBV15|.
TGTGCCACCAGCTCTTTCAATACAGGGACTGGGGCCAACGTCCTGACTTTC
CATSSFNTGTGANVLTF
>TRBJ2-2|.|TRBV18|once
TGTGCCAGCTCACCACAGGGGGTCAACACCGGGGAGCTGTTTTTT
CASSPQGVNTGELFF
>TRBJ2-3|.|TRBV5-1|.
TGCGCCAGCAGCACAACAGGGTTTACAGATACGCAGTATTTT
CASSTTGFTDTQYF
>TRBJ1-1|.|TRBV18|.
TGTGCCAGCTCACCGGGGCTGAACACTGAAGCTTTCTTT
CASSPGLNTEAFF
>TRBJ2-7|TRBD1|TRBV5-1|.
TGCGCCAGCAGCTCCCTGGACAGGGGAGGGGCATTACTGGGGCAGTACTTC
CASSSLDRGGALLGQYF
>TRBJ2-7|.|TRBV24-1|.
TGTGCCACCAGTGATACGGGAGTAAGCTCCTACGAGCAGTACTTC
CATSDTGVSSYEQYF
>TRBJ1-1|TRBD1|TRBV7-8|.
TGTGCCAGCAGCCACCGGGACAGGGCTGCTTTCTTT
CASSHRDRAAFF
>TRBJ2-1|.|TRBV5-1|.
TGCGCCAGCAGCTTGAATAGCCGAAATGAGCAGTTCTTC
CASSLNSRNEQFF
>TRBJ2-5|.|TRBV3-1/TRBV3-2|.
TGTGCCAGCAGCCAAGAAGTGGCTGGTGGAGAGACCCAGTACTTC
CASSQEVAGGETQYF
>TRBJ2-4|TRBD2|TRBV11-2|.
TGTGCCAGCAGCTTTTCAAAACTAGCGACGAACATTCAGTACTTC
CASSFSKLATNIQYF
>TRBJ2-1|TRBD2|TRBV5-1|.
TGCGCCAGCAAGAAAAGGAGCGGGGACAATGAGCAGTTCTTC
CASKKRSGDNEQFF
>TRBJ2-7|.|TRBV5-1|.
TGCGCCAGCCGTCAAACACCGACCTACGAGCAGTACTTC
CASRQTPTYEQYF
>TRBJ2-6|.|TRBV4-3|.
TGCGCCAGCAGCCAAGGTGGCACCCACTCTGGGGCCAACGTCCTGACTTTC
CASSQGGTHSGANVLTF
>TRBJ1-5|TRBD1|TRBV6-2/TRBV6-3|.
TGTGCCAGCAGTACTCAGGGGGTCACGCGCAGCAATCAGCCCCAGCATTTT
CASSTQGVTRSNQPQHF
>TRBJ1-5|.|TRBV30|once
TGTGCCTGGAGTGTAAGACGGGGGGTCGGCAATCAGCCCCAGCATTTT
CAWSVRRGVGNQPQHF
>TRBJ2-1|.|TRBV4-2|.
TGTGCCAGCAGCCGAGTGGGAGCTAAGGACAATGAGCAGTTCTTC
CASSRVGAKDNEQFF
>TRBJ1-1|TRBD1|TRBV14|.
TGTGCCAGCAGTCGTATCCGGGACAGGGGGACTGAAGCTTTCTTT
CASSRIRDRGTEAFF
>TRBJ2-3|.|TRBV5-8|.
TGTGCCAGCAGCTTCGAGGCTTCAGATACGCAGTATTTT
CASSFEASDTQYF
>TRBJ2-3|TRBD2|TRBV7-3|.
TGTGCCAGCAGCTCATCTACTAGCGACACCTTCACAGATACGCAGTATTTT
CASSSSTSDTFTDTQYF